A selection of T cell receptor beta chains follows, all from one sample in a study of OX40 agonist ivuxolimab in advanced cancers. The assay was immunoSEQ multiplex PCR, and TCRdb's table has in-frame clones only and misses some. This sample has approximately 61,000 clones; about 88% occur once, and the top ten carry about 18%. The sample in question was CD4+ or CD8+ T cells sorted from blood, obtained in a trial of the OX40 agonist ivuxolimab. These TCRs come from an adult with an advanced solid tumor such as melanoma, head and neck, liver or kidney cancer. CDR3s include the opening cysteine and the closing phenylalanine or tryptophan. Each record gives: J gene, clone size, V gene, D gene, CDR3 protein, CDR3 DNA. D genes are given only for firm matches. Clone size appears in some rows only: once, few, many, or a class for an expanded clone.

j_gene: TRBJ2-2; abundance: -; v_gene: TRBV13; d_gene: TRBD2; CDR3aa: CASSQPGLATGELFF; CDR3nt: TGTGCCAGCAGCCAACCGGGACTAGCGACCGGGGAGCTGTTTTTT
j_gene: TRBJ2-1; abundance: -; v_gene: TRBV9; d_gene: TRBD2; CDR3aa: CASSSPLAGDNEQFF; CDR3nt: TGTGCCAGCAGCTCCCCCCTAGCGGGAGACAATGAGCAGTTCTTC
j_gene: TRBJ1-4; abundance: -; v_gene: TRBV7-8; d_gene: -; CDR3aa: CASSRVGVNEKLFF; CDR3nt: TGTGCCAGCAGCCGCGTGGGGGTTAATGAAAAACTGTTTTTT
j_gene: TRBJ2-7; abundance: -; v_gene: TRBV28; d_gene: -; CDR3aa: CASSFFPGSYEQYF; CDR3nt: TGTGCCAGCAGTTTTTTTCCGGGCTCCTACGAGCAGTACTTC
j_gene: TRBJ2-7; abundance: -; v_gene: TRBV28; d_gene: -; CDR3aa: CASSFGRGSTYEQYF; CDR3nt: TGTGCCAGCAGTTTTGGCCGGGGGTCGACCTACGAGCAGTACTTC
j_gene: TRBJ1-1; abundance: -; v_gene: TRBV28; d_gene: -; CDR3aa: CASSFNGWTVTEAFF; CDR3nt: TGTGCCAGCAGTTTTAACGGTTGGACGGTCACTGAAGCTTTCTTT
j_gene: TRBJ2-1; abundance: -; v_gene: TRBV7-9; d_gene: TRBD2; CDR3aa: CASSPIAGAEQFF; CDR3nt: TGTGCCAGCAGCCCCATAGCGGGAGCCGAGCAGTTCTTC
j_gene: TRBJ1-2; abundance: -; v_gene: TRBV10-3; d_gene: -; CDR3aa: CAISDQGTNYGYTF; CDR3nt: TGTGCCATCAGTGACCAGGGAACTAACTATGGCTACACCTTC
j_gene: TRBJ2-7; abundance: -; v_gene: TRBV6-5; d_gene: -; CDR3aa: CASRQQGFEQYF; CDR3nt: TGTGCCAGCAGGCAACAGGGTTTCGAGCAGTACTTC
j_gene: TRBJ2-7; abundance: -; v_gene: TRBV9; d_gene: -; CDR3aa: CASSAHRAIYREQYF; CDR3nt: TGTGCCAGCAGCGCCCACCGGGCTATCTATCGCGAGCAGTACTTC
j_gene: TRBJ2-7; abundance: few; v_gene: TRBV28; d_gene: TRBD2; CDR3aa: CASRGEDEREFYEQYF; CDR3nt: TGTGCCAGCAGGGGGGAGGACGAGCGGGAGTTTTACGAGCAGTACTTC
j_gene: TRBJ2-5; abundance: -; v_gene: TRBV13; d_gene: TRBD1; CDR3aa: CASSLFRDSQETQYF; CDR3nt: TGTGCCAGCAGCTTATTCCGGGACAGCCAAGAGACCCAGTACTTC
j_gene: TRBJ2-7; abundance: -; v_gene: TRBV11-2; d_gene: -; CDR3aa: CASVGRDYEQYF; CDR3nt: TGTGCCAGCGTTGGCAGGGATTACGAGCAGTACTTC
j_gene: TRBJ1-5; abundance: -; v_gene: TRBV2; d_gene: -; CDR3aa: CASRGFYQPQHF; CDR3nt: TGTGCCAGCAGGGGATTTTATCAGCCCCAGCATTTT
j_gene: TRBJ1-2; abundance: few; v_gene: TRBV7-9; d_gene: -; CDR3aa: CASSLSAGLEDGYTF; CDR3nt: TGTGCCAGCAGCCTTTCGGCTGGGCTAGAGGATGGCTACACCTTC
j_gene: TRBJ1-2; abundance: -; v_gene: TRBV29-1; d_gene: -; CDR3aa: CSVAEGVEGYGYTF; CDR3nt: TGCAGCGTTGCAGAGGGGGTTGAGGGCTATGGCTACACCTTC
j_gene: TRBJ1-2; abundance: -; v_gene: TRBV19; d_gene: -; CDR3aa: CASTSPGWLYGYTF; CDR3nt: TGTGCCAGTACAAGTCCAGGGTGGCTCTATGGCTACACCTTC
j_gene: TRBJ2-3; abundance: -; v_gene: TRBV11-3; d_gene: -; CDR3aa: CASSSNREDTQYF; CDR3nt: TGTGCCAGCAGCTCGAACAGGGAAGATACGCAGTATTTT
j_gene: TRBJ2-7; abundance: -; v_gene: TRBV4-3; d_gene: -; CDR3aa: CASSQDRLSEGRGGYEQYF; CDR3nt: TGCGCCAGCAGCCAAGATCGGCTTTCTGAGGGCCGGGGAGGCTACGAGCAGTACTTC
j_gene: TRBJ2-7; abundance: -; v_gene: TRBV5-6; d_gene: -; CDR3aa: CASSLRDVSYEQYF; CDR3nt: TGTGCCAGCAGCTTGAGGGACGTCTCCTACGAGCAGTACTTC
j_gene: TRBJ2-5; abundance: -; v_gene: TRBV28; d_gene: -; CDR3aa: CASSLPGTEQETQYF; CDR3nt: TGTGCCAGCAGTCTGCCCGGGACGGAACAAGAGACCCAGTACTTC
j_gene: TRBJ1-3; abundance: once; v_gene: TRBV7-3; d_gene: -; CDR3aa: CASSLSGEVGNTIYF; CDR3nt: TGTGCCAGCAGCTTAAGCGGAGAGGTTGGAAACACCATATATTTT
j_gene: TRBJ2-7; abundance: -; v_gene: TRBV4-2; d_gene: -; CDR3aa: CASSQDNKYSYEQYF; CDR3nt: TGTGCCAGCAGCCAAGATAACAAGTACTCCTACGAGCAGTACTTC
j_gene: TRBJ1-5; abundance: -; v_gene: TRBV13; d_gene: -; CDR3aa: CASSLGSVNQPQHF; CDR3nt: TGTGCCAGCAGCTTAGGATCAGTTAATCAGCCCCAGCATTTT
j_gene: TRBJ2-7; abundance: -; v_gene: TRBV7-9; d_gene: TRBD2; CDR3aa: CASSYTVGTSGYEQYF; CDR3nt: TGTGCCAGCAGCTATACCGTCGGGACTAGCGGATACGAGCAGTACTTC
j_gene: TRBJ2-7; abundance: once; v_gene: TRBV11-2; d_gene: -; CDR3aa: CASSLDKPYEQYF; CDR3nt: TGTGCCAGCAGTTTAGACAAGCCCTACGAGCAGTACTTC
j_gene: TRBJ2-1; abundance: -; v_gene: TRBV6-5; d_gene: TRBD2; CDR3aa: CASSYSTSGRYNEQFF; CDR3nt: TGTGCCAGCAGTTACTCTACTAGCGGGAGGTACAATGAGCAGTTCTTC
j_gene: TRBJ2-5; abundance: -; v_gene: TRBV27; d_gene: TRBD2; CDR3aa: CASSSGLAGDYETQYF; CDR3nt: TGTGCCAGCAGTTCGGGACTAGCGGGAGACTATGAGACCCAGTACTTC